One and the same sample provided the 8 T cell receptor beta chains below, sequenced in a study of cytomegalovirus exposure and HLA in healthy donors. The PCR had 60 Vbeta and 13 Jbeta primers. Sequenced by immunoSEQ multiplex PCR; TCRdb stores in-frame clones only, minus some. The sample includes roughly 170,000 clones, 76% seen only once; the top ten take 0.6% to 0.95%. The sequencing input was PBMCs. The receptors shown here come from a female donor in good health and CMV-seronegative.

The gene calls are TRBV6-1 and TRBJ1-2; tentative D call: TRBD1 (5 bases). Trimming took off 1 base at V and 5 bases at J, with 14 bases between the two ends. The CDR3 is made up of 15 amino acids. The germline V gene encodes CDR1 MNHNS and CDR2 SASEGT. CDR3: CASSEGGRAAYGYTF. DNA for the CDR3: TGTGCCAGCAGTGAAGGGGGCAGGGCTGCTTATGGCTACACCTTC.

As concerns this clone: The identical CDR3 is also encoded by other nucleotide sequences in the sample. This rearrangement joins TRBV9 to TRBJ1-3; D unclear. Germline values: CDR1 SGDLS, CDR2 YYNGEE. CDR3 length equals 13 residues. V was shortened by 4 bases and J by 1 base, with 6 bases between the two germline ends. The CDR3: CASSPRSGNTIYF. The CDR3 nucleotides read TGTGCCAGCAGCCCCCGTTCTGGAAACACCATATATTTT.

The gene calls are TRBV7-2 and TRBJ2-7; perhaps TRBD2 as D (5 bases). This CDR3 comprises 13 residues. Germline CDR1 reads SGHTA; CDR2 reads FQGNSA. The V and J ends lost 5 bases and 1 base respectively, with 9 bases between them. The CDR3 spells CASSPAVSYEQYF. In DNA, the CDR3 is TGTGCCAGCAGCCCAGCGGTTTCCTACGAGCAGTACTTC.

J is TRBJ2-5 and V is TRBV7-9; 10 positions match TRBD2. This CDR3 is built from 17 residues. The germline V gene has CDR1 SEHNR and CDR2 FQNEAQ (reference sequence). Trimming at V came to 5 bases and at J to 3 bases, leaving 12 bases not matched to a gene. The CDR3 coding sequence is TGTGCCAGCAGCGTTTCCGGGACTAGCGAGAAAGAAGAGACCCAGTACTTC. Translating it yields CASSVSGTSEKEETQYF.

The chain uses TRBV30 and TRBJ1-2, with TRBD1 as a possible D gene (5 bases). The CDR3 has 13 residues. Germline V CDR1 and CDR2: GTSNPN, SVGIG (reference sequence). The V end was cut by 0 bases, the J end by 4 bases, with 9 bases between. This CDR3 reads CAWSVGTPYGYTF. The CDR3 bases are TGTGCCTGGAGTGTCGGGACTCCCTATGGCTACACCTTC.

This sequence joins TRBV7-9 and TRBJ2-1, with D tentatively TRBD1 (6 bases). V was clipped by 5 bases and J by 12 bases, with 14 bases between them. The CDR3 spans 12 residues. Germline V CDR1 and CDR2: SEHNR, FQNEAQ (reference sequence). In nucleotides, the CDR3 is TGTGCCAGCAGCGGAGATGGGGGCGGGCAGTTCTTC. Translated: CASSGDGGGQFF.

The CDR3 DNA reads as TGTGCCTGGAGATGGTCTCCAGGTTTTAGCTCCTACGAGCAGTACTTC. The encoded protein is CAWRWSPGFSSYEQYF. This sequence joins TRBV30 and TRBJ2-7; D unresolved. Germline values: CDR1 GTSNPN, CDR2 SVGIG (reference sequence). CDR3 size: 16 residues. Trimming took 3 bases from V and 0 from J, leaving 18 bases between them.

The V gene is TRBV28, the J gene TRBJ2-7; D gene ambiguous. Looked up from germline, CDR1 is MDHEN and CDR2 is SYDVKM. This CDR3 has 10 amino acids. With 7 bases removed from V and 2 bases from J, the gap between germline ends came to 3 bases. CDR3 bases: TGTGCCAGCACCGCCTACGAGCAGTACTTC. Protein product: CASTAYEQYF.